This note documents a single TCR beta chain sequence. This sample is part of a study of T-cell reconstitution after alpha-beta-depleted transplantation in children. Unique molecular identifiers were used to barcode this TCRbeta library. TCRdb re-analysed the PCR reads in MiXCR, keeping a single row per CDR3 protein. This sample has 60,000 to 100,000 distinct CDR3 sequences, with less than 20% found just once. Trimming cost V 6 bases and J 0 bases, with 15 bases left between them. The CDR3 sequence is 16 residues long. Per germline, CDR1 SEHNR and CDR2 FQNEAQ (reference sequence). Source: PBMCs, mostly from graft donor cells, taken 360 days after TCRalphabeta/CD19-depleted stem cell transplant. This chain links TRBV7-9 with TRBJ2-1, with D perhaps matching TRBD2 (6 bases). The sequence came from a male patient aged 2-15 years who had a stem cell transplant for acute lymphoblastic leukemia, so the T cells may come from the graft donor. Here the CDR3 reads CASSSRGRGSYNEQFF. The CDR3, as DNA: TGTGCCAGCAGTTCCCGAGGGCGGGGCTCCTACAATGAGCAGTTCTTC.